This entry lists 17 T cell receptor beta chains sequenced from one sample in a study of T-cell reconstitution after alpha-beta-depleted transplantation in children. Preparation of the TCRbeta library was carried out with unique molecular identifiers. Each CDR3 protein gets one entry after TCRdb re-called the PCR reads with MiXCR. The table has approximately 510,000 distinct CDR3 sequences, around 19% seen once; the top ten hold 3% to 3.5%. Sequencing was performed on PBMCs from the stem cell graft donor, taken from the stem cell graft. The receptors were gathered from a human donor who donated a stem cell graft to a child with acute lymphoblastic leukemia.

This clonotype was recorded many times. The CDR3 loop is CAIMKGGASSIAKNIQYF. CDR3 coding DNA: TGTGCCATCATGAAAGGGGGCGCTTCCTCCATAGCCAAAAACATTCAGTACTTC. The chain couples TRBV11-1 to TRBJ2-4; 7 positions match TRBD1. Looked up from germline, CDR1 is SGHAT and CDR2 is FQDESV (reference sequence). V dropped 10 bases and J dropped 0; count of bases not matched to a gene: 18. This CDR3 is 18 amino acids long.

This clonotype was recorded at least ten times. V gene TRBV5-4 combines with J gene TRBJ1-1, with TRBD1 as a possible D gene (6 bases). Trimming took off 5 bases at V and 11 bases at J, with 16 bases between the two ends. There are 12 residues in the CDR3. Germline V gives CDR1 SGHNT, CDR2 YYREEE (reference sequence). CDR3 in DNA: TGTGCCAGCAGTTTAGGAGGGGGGAAGGCTTTCTTT. It is translated as CASSLGGGKAFF. The full variable domain, with the rest looked up from reference TRBV5-4 and TRBJ1-1, is ETGVTQSPTHLIKTRGQQVTLRCSSQSGHNTVSWYQQALGQGPQFIFQYYREEENGRGNFPPRFSGLQFPNYSSELNVNALELDDSALYLCASSLGGGKAFFGQGTRLTVV.

The V gene is TRBV5-1, the J gene TRBJ2-3; 13 bases align to TRBD2. The CDR3 has 17 amino acids. V was pared by 4 bases and J by 4 bases, with 9 bases of the junction left unmatched. The germline CDR1 and CDR2 sequences are SGHRS and YFSETQ. The CDR3 DNA reads TGCGCCAGCAGCCCCTGGACTAGCGGGAGTCGGTCAGATACGCAGTATTTT. It translates to CASSPWTSGSRSDTQYF.

The V gene is TRBV6-2 or TRBV6-3, the J gene TRBJ2-1, with 9 positions matching TRBD2. V shed 7 bases and J 4 bases; nucleotides not matched to a gene: 5. There are 14 residues in the CDR3. Germline values: CDR1 MNHEY, CDR2 SVGEGT. The CDR3 protein is CASIYSGRYNEQFF. The CDR3 coding sequence is TGTGCCAGCATATATAGCGGGAGATACAATGAGCAGTTCTTC.

The chain recombines TRBV12-3 or TRBV12-4 with TRBJ2-3, with D perhaps TRBD2 (6 bases). The CDR3 is 15 residues long. The V end was cut by 3 bases, the J end by 6 bases, with 16 bases between. CDR3: CASSFRAAGSDTQYF. The CDR3 DNA is TGTGCCAGCAGTTTCAGGGCAGCCGGGAGTGATACGCAGTATTTT.

V and J are TRBV29-1 and TRBJ2-7, with D possibly being TRBD1 (6 bases). The CDR3 contains 14 residues. CDR1 is SQVTM, CDR2 ANQGSEA, per germline. V was shortened by 4 bases and J by 1 base, with 14 bases between the two germline ends. CDR3: CSVARTVGSYEQYF. CDR3 DNA sequence: TGCAGCGTTGCTCGGACAGTTGGATCCTACGAGCAGTACTTC.

The rearrangement links TRBV29-1 to TRBJ2-3; perhaps D is TRBD1 or TRBD2 (5 bases each). Germline V gene sequence: CDR1 SQVTM, CDR2 ANQGSEA. Trimming took off 6 bases at V and 0 bases at J, with 13 bases between the two ends. This CDR3 region has 14 residues. The CDR3 DNA reads TGCAGCGTCGAGATAGGGGACAGCACAGATACGCAGTATTTT. Residues: CSVEIGDSTDTQYF.

Concerning this clonotype: One junction end disagrees with the germline gene, perhaps due to a read error. This chain joins TRBV4-1 and TRBJ2-7; D uncertain. CDR1 is MGHRA, CDR2 YSYEKL, per germline. The CDR3 runs to 17 residues. For the CDR3, the DNA is TGTGCCAGGAGCTTCTGGTTCCGCAGTTTCGGATCCTACGAGCAGTACTTC. Its translation: CARSFWFRSFGSYEQYF.

J is TRBJ1-1 and V is TRBV5-5, with D unresolved. The CDR3 consists of 13 residues. CDR1 and CDR2 from the germline V gene are SGHKS and YYEKEE (reference sequence). The V end was cut by 3 bases, the J end by 5 bases, with 11 bases between. The CDR3 DNA reads as TGTGCCAGCAGCTCGTCGGTGAGGACTGAAGCTTTCTTT. Its protein is CASSSSVRTEAFF.

This clonotype came up a few times. V is TRBV27 and J is TRBJ1-6; D gene ambiguous. Deletions cut 2 bases from V and 0 bases from J, with 8 bases between. The CDR3 has 16 residues. CDR1 and CDR2 from the germline V gene are MNHEY and SMNVEV (reference sequence). The CDR3 spells CASSLDWSSYNSPLHF. The CDR3 DNA sequence: TGTGCCAGCAGTTTAGATTGGAGCTCCTATAATTCACCCCTCCACTTT.

The chain couples TRBV7-6 to TRBJ1-4; D perhaps matches TRBD1 (5 bases). With 5 bases removed from V and 4 bases from J, the gap between germline ends came to 20 bases. Germline CDR1 is SGHVS and CDR2 is FNYEAQ. The CDR3 runs 17 residues. CDR3 residues: CASSGRGYGGFNEKLFF. The CDR3 nucleotides are TGTGCCAGCAGCGGAAGAGGTTACGGGGGGTTTAATGAAAAACTGTTTTTT. Full variable domain (missing parts from reference TRBV7-6 and TRBJ1-4): GAGVSQSPRYKVTKRGQDVALRCDPISGHVSLYWYRQALGQGPEFLTYFNYEAQQDKSGLPNDRFSAERPEGSISTLTIQRTEQRDSAMYRCASSGRGYGGFNEKLFFGSGTQLSVL.

V and J are TRBV5-1 and TRBJ1-1; the D is unclear. Trimming stripped 0 bases from V and 5 bases from J, with 11 bases between. Germline CDR1 SGHRS, CDR2 YFSETQ. The length of the CDR3 is 14 residues. The CDR3 region has the DNA TGCGCCAGCAGCTTGGGAGCGGTGGAGACTGAAGCTTTCTTT. Amino acid sequence: CASSLGAVETEAFF.

A few counts support this clonotype. The chain links TRBV20-1 to TRBJ2-7; D remains unclear. V was cut by 3 bases and J by 0 bases, with 9 bases left in between. CDR1 is DFQATT, CDR2 SNEGSKA, per germline (reference sequence). There are 13 residues in the CDR3. The CDR3 sequence: CSASGRSSYEQYF. The CDR3 DNA follows: TGCAGTGCTAGCGGACGTAGCTCCTACGAGCAGTACTTC.

The rearrangement uses TRBV20-1 and TRBJ2-4; 11 positions match TRBD2. The CDR3 runs to 15 residues. V trimming: 5 bases; J trimming: 6 bases; junction bases outside the gene matches: 9. Germline-derived CDR1 and CDR2 are DFQATT and SNEGSKA (reference sequence). The CDR3 reads CSALAGGSPRNIQYF. The CDR3 bases are TGCAGTGCTTTAGCGGGAGGGAGCCCCCGAAACATTCAGTACTTC.

This clonotype has a handful of counts. The CDR3 here is CSVALAGSYNEQFF. In nucleotides, the CDR3 is TGCAGCGTTGCACTAGCGGGCTCCTACAATGAGCAGTTCTTC. This chain joins TRBV29-1 and TRBJ2-1; 9 bases fit TRBD2. J lost 0 bases, V lost 4 bases, and 1 base had no gene match. This CDR3 region has 14 residues. Germline CDR1 reads SQVTM; CDR2 reads ANQGSEA.

A few counts support this clonotype. The chain couples TRBV5-1 to TRBJ2-1; 14 nucleotides line up with TRBD2. This CDR3 has 16 amino acids. V was pared by 4 bases and J by 6 bases, with 6 bases of the junction left unmatched. Germline V gene data show CDR1 as SGHRS and CDR2 as YFSETQ. CDR3 amino acids: CASSVAGTSGSNEQFF. CDR3 in DNA: TGCGCCAGCAGCGTCGCCGGGACTAGCGGGAGCAATGAGCAGTTCTTC.

V gene TRBV2 combines with J gene TRBJ1-1; a possible D gene is TRBD1 (6 bases). V gave up 7 bases and J gave up 0 bases, with 24 bases separating them. CDR1 and CDR2 from the germline V gene are SNHLY and FYNNEI. This CDR3 region has 18 residues. The CDR3 spells CASNPIRTVSSMNTEAFF. DNA of the CDR3: TGTGCCAGCAATCCGATAAGGACAGTCTCTTCTATGAACACTGAAGCTTTCTTT.